Following are 9 T cell receptor beta chains from one sample sequenced in a study of shared clonotypes between healthy human individuals. Using immunoSEQ multiplex PCR, the repertoire was profiled, and TCRdb retains in-frame clones only, with some absent. Here the sample spans some 900,000 clones, more than 75% being singletons. Sequencing input: memory CD4+ T cells sorted from blood. The subset here: CD45RA-negative fraction. These receptors came from a man aged 18 to 30 in good health.

Of note for this clone: The same CDR3 is also encoded by other DNA sequences in this sample. The V and J genes are TRBV4-1 and TRBJ1-1, with D unresolved. In germline, CDR1 is MGHRA, CDR2 YSYEKL. Trimming left V 1 base short and J 1 base short, with 4 bases between. The CDR3 sequence is 13 residues long. CDR3 residues: CASSQVPNTEAFF. In DNA, the CDR3 is TGCGCCAGCAGCCAAGTTCCGAACACTGAAGCTTTCTTT.

This chain uses TRBV28 with TRBJ1-4, with D unclear. The V gene lost 4 bases and the J gene lost 0 bases, with 9 bases spanning the gap. CDR3 length: 15 residues. CDR1 and CDR2 from the germline V gene are MDHEN and SYDVKM. CDR3 amino acids: CASSSWGSTNEKLFF. CDR3 coding DNA: TGTGCCAGCAGTTCCTGGGGTTCAACTAATGAAAAACTGTTTTTT. Based on the CDR3 plus reference TRBV28 and TRBJ1-4, the full variable domain is DVKVTQSSRYLVKRTGEKVFLECVQDMDHENMFWYRQDPGLGLRLIYFSYDVKMKEKGDIPEGYSVSREKKERFSLILESASTNQTSMYLCASSSWGSTNEKLFFGSGTQLSVL.

V is TRBV4-3 and J is TRBJ2-6; D is unresolved. The CDR3 is 20 amino acids. V dropped 0 bases and J dropped 1 base, with 19 bases sitting between them. CDR1 and CDR2 (germline): LGHNA, YSLEER. The CDR3 reads CASSQDQTTLSSSGANVLTF. The CDR3 DNA follows: TGCGCCAGCAGCCAAGATCAGACGACACTATCCTCTTCTGGGGCCAACGTCCTGACTTTC.

This clone was seen only a few times. The chain couples TRBV29-1 to TRBJ2-3; 7 bases fit TRBD1. Germline assignment: CDR1 SQVTM and CDR2 ANQGSEA. V lost 7 bases, J lost 4 bases, and 14 bases stayed unmatched. The CDR3 totals 15 residues. The CDR3 region has the DNA TGCAGCGACAGTGACAGGGTAGGGTACGCAGATACGCAGTATTTT. It encodes CSDSDRVGYADTQYF.

The chain carries TRBV28 and TRBJ2-1; 8 bases are shared with TRBD1. The CDR3 covers 15 residues. Per the germline V gene, CDR1 is MDHEN and CDR2 is SYDVKM. V lost 6 bases, J lost 2 bases, and 6 bases stayed unmatched. As DNA, the CDR3 is TGTGCCAGCAGCGGTACAGGGGGGACCTACAATGAGCAGTTCTTC. Protein product: CASSGTGGTYNEQFF.

The V and J genes are TRBV7-3 and TRBJ2-7; 8 nucleotides agree with TRBD2. Per germline, CDR1 SGHTA and CDR2 FQGTGA. V dropped 0 bases and J dropped 6; count of bases not matched to a gene: 4. CDR3 length equals 14 residues. The CDR3: CASSLTGGRSEQYF. In DNA form, the CDR3 reads TGTGCCAGCAGCTTAACGGGCGGGAGGAGCGAGCAGTACTTC.

This clone was counted many times. V and J are TRBV5-1 and TRBJ2-4; 8 bases are shared with TRBD1. The CDR3 length is 14 residues. Unmatched junction bases numbered 5, after V lost 0 bases and J lost 9 bases. Germline assignment: CDR1 SGHRS and CDR2 YFSETQ. The CDR3 here is CASSLGPGQGIQYF. The CDR3 DNA sequence: TGCGCCAGCAGCTTGGGCCCCGGACAGGGCATTCAGTACTTC.

This clone has just a few counts. The chain couples TRBV30 to TRBJ2-7; 12 bases map to TRBD1. With 2 bases clipped from V and 5 bases from J, the junction kept 10 bases outside the gene matches. This CDR3 spans 16 amino acids. CDR1 and CDR2 (germline): GTSNPN, SVGIG (reference sequence). CDR3 DNA: TGTGCCTGGAGTTTTCGCGGGACAGGGGGCCAGAACGAGCAGTACTTC. This gives the protein CAWSFRGTGGQNEQYF.

The chain carries TRBV29-1 and TRBJ2-4, with TRBD1 matching over 10 bases. Germline V gene data show CDR1 as SQVTM and CDR2 as ANQGSEA. The CDR3 is 13 residues long. The V gene end was trimmed by 7 bases and the J gene end by 6 bases; junction bases not matched to a gene: 6. As DNA, the CDR3 is TGCAGCGCGACAGGGGGCTCGGGAAACATTCAGTACTTC. Translating it yields CSATGGSGNIQYF.